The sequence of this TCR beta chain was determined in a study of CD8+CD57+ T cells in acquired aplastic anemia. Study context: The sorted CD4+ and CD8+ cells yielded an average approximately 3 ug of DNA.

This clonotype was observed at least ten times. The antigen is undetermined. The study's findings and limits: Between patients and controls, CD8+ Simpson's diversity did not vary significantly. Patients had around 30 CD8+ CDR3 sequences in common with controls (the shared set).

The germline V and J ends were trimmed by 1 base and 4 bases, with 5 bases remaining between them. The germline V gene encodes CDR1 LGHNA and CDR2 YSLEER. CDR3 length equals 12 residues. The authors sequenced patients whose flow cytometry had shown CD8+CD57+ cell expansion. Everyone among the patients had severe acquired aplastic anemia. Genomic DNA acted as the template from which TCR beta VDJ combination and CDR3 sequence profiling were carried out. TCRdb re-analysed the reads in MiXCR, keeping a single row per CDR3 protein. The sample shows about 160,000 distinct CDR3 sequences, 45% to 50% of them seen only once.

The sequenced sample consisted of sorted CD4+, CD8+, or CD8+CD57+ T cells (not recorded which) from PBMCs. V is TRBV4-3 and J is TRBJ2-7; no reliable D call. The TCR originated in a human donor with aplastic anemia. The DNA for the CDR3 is TGCGCCAGCAGCCAAGGCCCTTACGAGCAGTACTTC. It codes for CASSQGPYEQYF.